This is a list of T cell receptor beta chains from one sample in a study of OX40 agonist ivuxolimab in advanced cancers. Clones were sequenced by immunoSEQ multiplex PCR, and TCRdb holds only the in-frame ones, with some missing. The sample lists fewer than 95,000 clones; about 86% were seen once. Sequencing used CD4+ or CD8+ T cells sorted from blood, obtained in a trial of the OX40 agonist ivuxolimab. The receptor source for this set is an adult with an advanced solid tumor such as melanoma, head and neck, liver or kidney cancer. CDR3s include the opening cysteine and the closing phenylalanine or tryptophan. The D gene is left open where the match is weak. Some rows mark clone size as missing; the rest say once, few, many or name a class of expanded clone.

>13|-|TRBV7-9|-|TRBJ1-1
TGTGCCAGCAGCCCTAGAATGCTGACTGAAGCTTTCTTT
CASSPRMLTEAFF
>14|-|TRBV27|-|TRBJ1-5
TGTGCCAGCAGCCTGGAGGGGATCAATCAGCCCCAGCATTTT
CASSLEGINQPQHF
>23|-|TRBV4-2|-|TRBJ2-7
TGTGCCAGCAGCCAACTCCACTATATCCGGGGGGGGACAGGGAGCGTAATTACCTACGAGCAGTACTTC
CASSQLHYIRGGTGSVITYEQYF
>17|once|TRBV5-1|-|TRBJ1-1
TGCGCCAGCAGCTGGGGGACCACTCACCCCACTAACACTGAAGCTTTCTTT
CASSWGTTHPTNTEAFF
>14|-|TRBV5-1|-|TRBJ2-1
TGCGCCAGCAGCTTGAAGGGCGGATACAATGAGCAGTTCTTC
CASSLKGGYNEQFF
>15|-|TRBV18|-|TRBJ2-3
TGTGCCAGCTCAGCCACGCTACCTAGCACAGATACGCAGTATTTT
CASSATLPSTDTQYF
>14|-|TRBV7-8|-|TRBJ2-7
TGTGCCAGCAGCTTAAGTCCAGGCAACTACGAGCAGTACTTC
CASSLSPGNYEQYF
>18|-|TRBV10-3|-|TRBJ2-3
TGTGCCATCAGTGAGTCGAGTTCGTCCCCAGGACTGCCGGGTACGCAGTATTTT
CAISESSSSPGLPGTQYF
>14|-|TRBV7-9|-|TRBJ2-5
TGTGCCAGCAGCTTCGAGACTGAGGGAGAGACCCAGTACTTC
CASSFETEGETQYF
>14|-|TRBV6-5|TRBD1|TRBJ1-3
TGTGCCAGCAGTCAGGGGGCATTTGGAAACACCATATATTTT
CASSQGAFGNTIYF
>13|-|TRBV7-9|-|TRBJ2-5
TGTGCCAGCAGCCCCCTTTCCTGGGAGACCCAGTACTTC
CASSPLSWETQYF
>16|-|TRBV30|TRBD2|TRBJ2-5
TGTGCCTGGAGTCCACCGGGACTAGCGGGAGGGAGGGCCCAGTACTTC
CAWSPPGLAGGRAQYF
>10|-|TRBV20-1|-|TRBJ2-7
TGCAGTGCTAGAGTCTACGAGCAGTACTTC
CSARVYEQYF
>14|-|TRBV5-1|-|TRBJ2-1
TGCGCCAGCAGCTTGGGTCAGATTTACAATGAGCAGTTCTTC
CASSLGQIYNEQFF
>13|-|TRBV28|-|TRBJ1-2
TGTGCCAGCAGTTTATTGGGGGACTATGGCTACACCTTC
CASSLLGDYGYTF
>16|-|TRBV27|-|TRBJ2-7
TGTGCCAGCAGACAATTCCTGGGGAGGGGGCGTTACGAGCAGTACTTC
CASRQFLGRGRYEQYF
>15|-|TRBV7-9|-|TRBJ1-3
TGTGCCAGCAGCCTCCGGGATCAAGGTGGAAACACCATATATTTT
CASSLRDQGGNTIYF
>15|few|TRBV28|-|TRBJ2-7
TGTGCCAGCAGTTCTCCAGAAAACCCCGCCTACGAGCAGTACTTC
CASSSPENPAYEQYF
>15|-|TRBV5-4|TRBD2|TRBJ2-5
TGTGCCAGCAGCTTGCGGCGGGAGGTCCCAAAGACCCAGTACTTC
CASSLRREVPKTQYF
>15|-|TRBV9|TRBD1|TRBJ2-3
TGTGCCAGCAGCCCGGGACAGGGGAGCACAGATACGCAGTATTTT
CASSPGQGSTDTQYF
>13|-|TRBV6-5|-|TRBJ2-7
TGTGCCAGCAGTCCCGGGACACCGTACGAGCAGTACTTC
CASSPGTPYEQYF
>13|-|TRBV29-1|TRBD1|TRBJ2-2
TGCAGCGTGGTACAGGGGGACACCGGGGAGCTGTTTTTT
CSVVQGDTGELFF
>17|-|TRBV15|TRBD1|TRBJ2-1
TGTGCCACCAGCACCCGGAGGAGGACAGGGGAGTGGAATGAGCAGTTCTTC
CATSTRRRTGEWNEQFF
>16|-|TRBV4-2|TRBD2|TRBJ2-1
TGTGCCAGCAGCCAAGATCTAGCGGGGAGTTACAATGAGCAGTTCTTC
CASSQDLAGSYNEQFF
>11|-|TRBV30|-|TRBJ2-1
TGTGCCTGGGAAAATTACAATGAGCAGTTCTTC
CAWENYNEQFF
>14|-|TRBV7-3|-|TRBJ2-3
TGTGCCAGCAGCTCGATTGAATATACAGATACGCAGTATTTT
CASSSIEYTDTQYF
>14|-|TRBV27|-|TRBJ2-1
TGTGGCTCCAAGCCCCCCGAACGTTACAATGAGCAGTTCTTC
CGSKPPERYNEQFF
>14|-|TRBV5-1|-|TRBJ1-2
TGCGCCAGCAGCTTGTCTCCCGGGGCCCGCGGCTACACCTTC
CASSLSPGARGYTF
>13|once|TRBV7-9|-|TRBJ2-3
TGTGCCAGCAGTAGAGGGGACACAGATACGCAGTATTTT
CASSRGDTDTQYF
>15|-|TRBV6-1|-|TRBJ1-2
TGTGCCAGCAGTGGGCACCGGGTTAACCTCTATGGCTACACCTTC
CASSGHRVNLYGYTF
>10|once|TRBV2|-|TRBJ2-5
TGTGCCAGCAGTGGATTGACCCAGTACTTC
CASSGLTQYF
>14|-|TRBV27|TRBD1|TRBJ1-5
TGTGCCAGCAGTTTGACAGGGGCTGATCGGCCCCAGCATTTT
CASSLTGADRPQHF
>13|-|TRBV7-2|TRBD1|TRBJ1-2
TGTGCCAGCAGCTCAACAGGGGGCTATGGCTACACCTTC
CASSSTGGYGYTF
>15|-|TRBV27|TRBD1|TRBJ2-7
TGTGCCAGCAGTTTAGTCCGGGACAGGGGCTACGAGCAGTACTTC
CASSLVRDRGYEQYF
>15|-|TRBV4-1|-|TRBJ1-4
TGCGCCAGCAGCCGGGCGTTAGGGATGGGGGAAAAACTGTTTTTT
CASSRALGMGEKLFF
>17|-|TRBV5-4|TRBD1|TRBJ1-3
TGTGCCAGCAGCCACATGGGACAGGGGCAATTTAGAAACACCATATATTTT
CASSHMGQGQFRNTIYF
>19|-|TRBV29-1|TRBD2|TRBJ2-3
TGCAGCGTTGAAGATCGCAGGCTAGCGGTCCAGAAGGGTCCAGATACGCAGTATTTT
CSVEDRRLAVQKGPDTQYF
>11|few|TRBV20-1|-|TRBJ1-2
TGCAGTGGGAGGACAGTGTATGGCTACACCTTC
CSGRTVYGYTF